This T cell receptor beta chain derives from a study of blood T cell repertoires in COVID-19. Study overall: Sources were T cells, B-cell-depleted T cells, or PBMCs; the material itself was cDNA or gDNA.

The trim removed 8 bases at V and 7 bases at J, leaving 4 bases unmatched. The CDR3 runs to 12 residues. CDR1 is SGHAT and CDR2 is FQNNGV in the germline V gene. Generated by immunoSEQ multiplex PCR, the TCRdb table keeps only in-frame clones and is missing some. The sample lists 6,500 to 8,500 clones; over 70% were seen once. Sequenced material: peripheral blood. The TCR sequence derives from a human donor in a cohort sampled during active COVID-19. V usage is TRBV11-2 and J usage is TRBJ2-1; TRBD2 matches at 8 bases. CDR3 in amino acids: CASEREINEQFF. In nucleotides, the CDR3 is TGTGCCAGCGAGCGGGAGATAAATGAGCAGTTCTTC.